This T cell receptor beta chain was documented in a study of T cell repertoires in cytomegalovirus infection. Study-level results: Summed public TCR beta family frequency identified CMV carriers bearing the relevant HLA. In two of eight donors, the top clonotype was HLA-C-restricted CMV-specific.

MiXCR was run by TCRdb on the reads, yielding one entry per CDR3 protein. The top ten clones hold more than 12% of a sample with about 920,000 distinct CDR3 sequences, around 30% of them seen once. This clonotype was counted a few times. The antigen is undetermined. The sequence was obtained from a human donor in good health (CMV status not recorded). Some clones in this sample may be carry-over from other donors' samples. Source: cultured CD8+ T cells from PBMCs, taken from culture after CMV antigen stimulation.

In DNA, the CDR3 is TGTGCCAGCACTCCATCCGGGGGGGTCCGAGTAGATGAGCAGTTCTTC. This translates into CASTPSGGVRVDEQFF. This chain connects TRBV2 to TRBJ2-1; TRBD2 agrees at 8 bases. With V trimmed by 7 bases and J by 8 bases, 16 bases remained unmatched. Looked up from germline, CDR1 is SNHLY and CDR2 is FYNNEI. This CDR3 has 16 amino acids. Combining the CDR3 with reference TRBV2 and TRBJ2-1 gives the whole variable domain EPEVTQTPSHQVTQMGQEVILRCVPISNHLYFYWYRQILGQKVEFLVSFYNNEISEKSEIFDDQFSVERPDGSNFTLKIRSTKLEDSAMYFCASTPSGGVRVDEQFFGPGTRLTVL.